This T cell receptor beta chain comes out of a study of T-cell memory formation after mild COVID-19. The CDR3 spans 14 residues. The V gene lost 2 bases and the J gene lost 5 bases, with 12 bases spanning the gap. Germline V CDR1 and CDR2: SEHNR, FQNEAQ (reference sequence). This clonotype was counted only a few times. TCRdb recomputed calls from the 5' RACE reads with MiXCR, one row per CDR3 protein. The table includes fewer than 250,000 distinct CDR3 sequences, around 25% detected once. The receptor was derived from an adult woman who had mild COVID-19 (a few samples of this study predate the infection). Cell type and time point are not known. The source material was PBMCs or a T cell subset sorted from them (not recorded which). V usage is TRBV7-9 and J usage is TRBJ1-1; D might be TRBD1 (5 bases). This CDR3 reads CASSLMGVGTEAFF. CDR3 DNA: TGTGCCAGCAGCTTAATGGGGGTTGGGACTGAAGCTTTCTTT.